Included here is one T cell receptor (beta chain) sequence, with context. Per the original data handling: Amplifying reference gene primers gave estimates of nucleated cell counts. Measured with immunoSEQ multiplex PCR; TCRdb has only the in-frame clones, and not every one. V and J calls and clone size are those listed in that table; D and trimming were worked out from the DNA. Found here are 100,000 or so clones, about 77% of them singletons; the top ten hold around 30%. This record comes from a study of blood T cell repertoires in COVID-19. The germline V gene has CDR1 SGHNT and CDR2 YENEEA. The ends lost 5 bases at V and 5 bases at J; junction bases unmatched: 6. This CDR3 spans 14 amino acids.

The sequence derives from a man in his sixties or seventies with active or convalescent COVID-19. The source material was peripheral blood. This chain links TRBV11-3 with TRBJ2-1; 7 bases are shared with TRBD2. The CDR3 DNA is TGTGCCAGCAGCCCCCGGGACTACCACAATGAGCAGTTCTTC. This encodes CASSPRDYHNEQFF.